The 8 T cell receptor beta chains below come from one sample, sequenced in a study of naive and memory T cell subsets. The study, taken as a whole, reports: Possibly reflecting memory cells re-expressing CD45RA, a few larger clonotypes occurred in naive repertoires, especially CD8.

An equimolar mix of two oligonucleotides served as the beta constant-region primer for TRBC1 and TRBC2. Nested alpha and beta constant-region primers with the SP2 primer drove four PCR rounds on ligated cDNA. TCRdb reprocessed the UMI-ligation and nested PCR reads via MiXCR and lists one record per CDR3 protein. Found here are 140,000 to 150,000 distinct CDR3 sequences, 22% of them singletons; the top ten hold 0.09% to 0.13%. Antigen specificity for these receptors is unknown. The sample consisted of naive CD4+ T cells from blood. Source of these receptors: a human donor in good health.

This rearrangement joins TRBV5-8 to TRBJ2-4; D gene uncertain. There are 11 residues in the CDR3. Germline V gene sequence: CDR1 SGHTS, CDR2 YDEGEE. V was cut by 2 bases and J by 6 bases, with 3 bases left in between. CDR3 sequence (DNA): TGTGCCAGCAGCTTCACAAACATTCAGTACTTC. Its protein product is CASSFTNIQYF.

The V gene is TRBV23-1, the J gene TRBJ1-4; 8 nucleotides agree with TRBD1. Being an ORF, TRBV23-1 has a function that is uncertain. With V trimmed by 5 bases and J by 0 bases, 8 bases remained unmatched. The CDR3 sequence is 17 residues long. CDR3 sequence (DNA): TGCGCCAGCAGTGGGGGGACAGGCCCCGCAACTAATGAAAAACTGTTTTTT. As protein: CASSGGTGPATNEKLFF.

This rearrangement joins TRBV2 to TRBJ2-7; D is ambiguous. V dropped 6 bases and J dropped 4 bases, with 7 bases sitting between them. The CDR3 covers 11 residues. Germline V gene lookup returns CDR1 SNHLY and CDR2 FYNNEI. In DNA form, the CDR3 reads TGTGCCAGCAGGGCACCGTACGAGCAGTACTTC. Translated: CASRAPYEQYF.

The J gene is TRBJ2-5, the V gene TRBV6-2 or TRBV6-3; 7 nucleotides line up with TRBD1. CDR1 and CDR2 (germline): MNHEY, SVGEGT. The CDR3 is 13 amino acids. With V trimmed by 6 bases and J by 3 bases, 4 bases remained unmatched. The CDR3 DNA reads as TGTGCCAGCAGAGGGACAGCTGAAGAGACCCAGTACTTC. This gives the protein CASRGTAEETQYF.

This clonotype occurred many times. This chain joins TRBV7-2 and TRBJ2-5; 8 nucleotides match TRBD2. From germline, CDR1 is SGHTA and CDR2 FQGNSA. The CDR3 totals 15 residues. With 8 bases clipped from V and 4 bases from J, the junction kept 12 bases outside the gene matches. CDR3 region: CASLARTSGRETQYF. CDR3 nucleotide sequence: TGTGCCAGCCTAGCGAGAACTAGCGGTAGAGAGACCCAGTACTTC.

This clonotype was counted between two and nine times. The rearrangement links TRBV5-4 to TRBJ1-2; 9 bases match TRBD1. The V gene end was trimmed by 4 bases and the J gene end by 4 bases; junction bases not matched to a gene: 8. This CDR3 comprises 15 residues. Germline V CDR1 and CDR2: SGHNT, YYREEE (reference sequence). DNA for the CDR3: TGTGCCAGCAGCATCGTACAGGGGGCTGGCTATGGCTACACCTTC. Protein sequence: CASSIVQGAGYGYTF.

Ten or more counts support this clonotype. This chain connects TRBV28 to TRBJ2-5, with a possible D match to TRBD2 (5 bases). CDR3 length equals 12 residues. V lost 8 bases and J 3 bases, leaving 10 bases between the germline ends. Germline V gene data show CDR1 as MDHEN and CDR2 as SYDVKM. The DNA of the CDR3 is TGTGCCAGCGGACTCCTTAAAGAGACCCAGTACTTC. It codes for CASGLLKETQYF.

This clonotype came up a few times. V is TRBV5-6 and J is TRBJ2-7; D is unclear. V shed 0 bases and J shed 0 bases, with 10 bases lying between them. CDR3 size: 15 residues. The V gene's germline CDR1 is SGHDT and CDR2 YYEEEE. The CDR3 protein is CASSLVAAISYEQYF. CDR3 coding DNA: TGTGCCAGCAGCTTGGTGGCTGCCATCTCCTACGAGCAGTACTTC. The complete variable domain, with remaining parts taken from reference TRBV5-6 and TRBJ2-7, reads DAGVTQSPTHLIKTRGQQVTLRCSPKSGHDTVSWYQQALGQGPQFIFQYYEEEERQRGNFPDRFSGHQFPNYSSELNVNALLLGDSALYLCASSLVAAISYEQYFGPGTRLTVT.